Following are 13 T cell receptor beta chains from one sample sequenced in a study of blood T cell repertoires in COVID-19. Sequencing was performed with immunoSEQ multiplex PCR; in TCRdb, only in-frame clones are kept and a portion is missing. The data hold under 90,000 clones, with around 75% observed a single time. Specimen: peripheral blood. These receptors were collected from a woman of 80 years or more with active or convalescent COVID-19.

The CDR3 here is CASSKGQGGSPLHF. The CDR3 DNA is TGCGCCAGCAGCAAGGGACAGGGAGGCTCACCCCTCCACTTT. The gene calls are TRBV5-1 and TRBJ1-6; TRBD1 agrees at 9 bases. With V trimmed by 4 bases and J by 10 bases, 6 bases remained unmatched. There are 14 residues in the CDR3. Germline V gives CDR1 SGHRS, CDR2 YFSETQ.

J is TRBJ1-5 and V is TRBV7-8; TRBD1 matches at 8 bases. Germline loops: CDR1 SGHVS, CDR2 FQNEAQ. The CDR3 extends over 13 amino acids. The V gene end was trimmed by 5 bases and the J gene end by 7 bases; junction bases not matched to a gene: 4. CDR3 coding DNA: TGTGCCAGCAGCGGGACAGGAGACCAGCCCCAGCATTTT. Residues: CASSGTGDQPQHF.

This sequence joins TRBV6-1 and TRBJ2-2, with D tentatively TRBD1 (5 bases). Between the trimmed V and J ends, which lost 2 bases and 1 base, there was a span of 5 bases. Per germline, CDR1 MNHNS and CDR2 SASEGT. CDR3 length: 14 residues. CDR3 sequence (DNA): TGTGCCAGCAGTGAACAGGGGAACACCGGGGAGCTGTTTTTT. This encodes CASSEQGNTGELFF.

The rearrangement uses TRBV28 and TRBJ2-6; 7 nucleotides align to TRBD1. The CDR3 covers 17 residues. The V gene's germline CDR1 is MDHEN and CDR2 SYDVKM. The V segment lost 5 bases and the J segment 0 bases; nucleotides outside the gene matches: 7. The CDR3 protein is CASSRDPGGSGANVLTF. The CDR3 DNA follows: TGTGCCAGCAGTCGCGATCCAGGGGGCTCTGGGGCCAACGTCCTGACTTTC.

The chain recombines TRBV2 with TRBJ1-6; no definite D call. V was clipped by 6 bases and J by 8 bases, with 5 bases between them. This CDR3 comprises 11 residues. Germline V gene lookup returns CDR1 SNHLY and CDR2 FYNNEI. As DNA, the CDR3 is TGTGCCAGCAGGAGCGATTCACCCCTCCACTTT. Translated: CASRSDSPLHF.

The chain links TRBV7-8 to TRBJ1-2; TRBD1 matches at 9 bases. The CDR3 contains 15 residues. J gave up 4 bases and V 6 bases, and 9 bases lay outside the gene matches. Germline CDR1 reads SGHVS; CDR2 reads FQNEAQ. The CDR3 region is CASSLTGTGIYGYTF. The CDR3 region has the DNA TGTGCCAGCAGTCTAACCGGGACAGGGATCTATGGCTACACCTTC.

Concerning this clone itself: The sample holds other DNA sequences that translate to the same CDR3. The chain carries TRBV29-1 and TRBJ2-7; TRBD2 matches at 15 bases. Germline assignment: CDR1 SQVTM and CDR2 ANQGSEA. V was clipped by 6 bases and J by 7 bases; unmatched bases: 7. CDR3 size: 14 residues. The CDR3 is CSVDGLAGGYEQYF. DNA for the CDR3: TGCAGCGTCGATGGACTAGCGGGGGGGTATGAGCAGTACTTC.

For the CDR3, the DNA is TGTGCCACCGCGGGAGGGGTGAACACCGGGGAGCTGTTTTTT. This encodes CATAGGVNTGELFF. The chain is built from TRBV24-1 and TRBJ2-2; 9 positions agree with TRBD2. The junction had 2 bases not matched to a gene; V was cut back by 9 bases and J by 1 base. Per the germline V gene, CDR1 is KGHDR and CDR2 is SFDVKD. The CDR3 spans 14 residues.

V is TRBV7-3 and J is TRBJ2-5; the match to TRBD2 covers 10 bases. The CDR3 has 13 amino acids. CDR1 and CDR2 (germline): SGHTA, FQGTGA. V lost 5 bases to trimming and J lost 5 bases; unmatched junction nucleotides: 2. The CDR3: CASSISGRETQYF. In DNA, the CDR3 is TGTGCCAGCAGCATTAGCGGGAGGGAGACCCAGTACTTC. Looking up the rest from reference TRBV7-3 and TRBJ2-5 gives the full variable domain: GAGVSQTPSNKVTEKGKYVELRCDPISGHTALYWYRQSLGQGPEFLIYFQGTGAADDSGLPNDRFFAVRPEGSVSTLKIQRTERGDSAVYLCASSISGRETQYFGPGTRLLVL.

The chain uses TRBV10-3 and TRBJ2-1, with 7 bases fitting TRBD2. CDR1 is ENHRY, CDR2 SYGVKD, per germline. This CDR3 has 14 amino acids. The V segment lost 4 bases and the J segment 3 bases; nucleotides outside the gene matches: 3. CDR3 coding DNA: TGTGCCATCAGTGGCCTAGCGGTCTACAATGAGCAGTTCTTC. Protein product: CAISGLAVYNEQFF.

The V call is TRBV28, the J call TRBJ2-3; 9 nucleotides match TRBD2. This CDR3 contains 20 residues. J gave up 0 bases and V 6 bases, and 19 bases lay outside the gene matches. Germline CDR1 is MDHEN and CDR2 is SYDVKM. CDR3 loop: CASSPLREAGGGGSTDTQYF. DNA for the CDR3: TGTGCCAGCAGCCCCCTGAGGGAAGCGGGGGGCGGGGGAAGCACAGATACGCAGTATTTT.

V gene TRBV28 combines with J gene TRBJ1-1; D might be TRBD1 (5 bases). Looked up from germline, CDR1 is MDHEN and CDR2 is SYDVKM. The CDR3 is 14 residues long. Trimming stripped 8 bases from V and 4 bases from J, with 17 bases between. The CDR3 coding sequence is TGTGCCAGCTTGCCAGCCGGGGGGAGCACTGAAGCTTTCTTT. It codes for CASLPAGGSTEAFF.

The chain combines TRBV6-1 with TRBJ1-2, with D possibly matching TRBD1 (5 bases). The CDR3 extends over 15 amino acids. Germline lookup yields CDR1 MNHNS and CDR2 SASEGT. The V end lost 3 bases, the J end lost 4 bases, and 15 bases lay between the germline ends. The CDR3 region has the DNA TGTGCCAGCAGTGAGGATTGGCAGGGCGGCTATGGCTACACCTTC. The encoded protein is CASSEDWQGGYGYTF.